This TCR beta chain was retrieved from a study of blood T cells in healthy people across ages. Looking at the study overall: About one barcoded TCR beta cDNA was captured per two T cells.

Germline CDR1 is SGHRS and CDR2 is YFSETQ. Trimming shortened V by 4 bases and J by 6 bases, and 20 bases separated the two germline ends. The CDR3 totals 15 residues. A J-beta primer mix and a sample-barcoded 5' primer were used in a second PCR of roughly 6 to 12 cycles. Via MiXCR, TCRdb re-called the 5' RACE reads, giving one row per CDR3 protein. This table has about 1,500,000 distinct CDR3 sequences, 28% appearing once. Peripheral blood was drawn, about 9.7 milliliters per donor. The clonotype comes from a woman aged 30 to 39 in good health. J is TRBJ2-7 and V is TRBV5-1, with D tentatively TRBD1 (6 bases). Sequencing was done on a sample of blood. The CDR3 DNA follows: TGCGCCAGCAGCCCACCCCCCGGGACATATTGCGAGCAGTACTTC. It yields the protein CASSPPPGTYCEQYF.